This TCR beta chain emerged from a study of T cells after posttransplantation cyclophosphamide. The study's findings and limits: TRB overlap between skin or GI tissue T cells and blood was limited. Recipient CMV seropositivity and CMV reactivation strongly tracked TRB clonality. Later blood repertoires were often dominated by clones from the donor CD8+ memory compartment.

V dropped 2 bases and J dropped 0; count of bases not matched to a gene: 10. In germline, CDR1 is ENHRY, CDR2 SYGVKD. The CDR3 has 18 amino acids. On the day of bone marrow donation, the related graft donor provided peripheral blood. Sequencing was performed with immunoSEQ multiplex PCR; in TCRdb, only in-frame clones are kept and a portion is missing. This sample has tens of thousands of clones, with approximately 76% found just once. Of note for this clone: Its target is unknown.

Sequenced: memory CD4+ T cells sorted from PBMCs. The gene calls are TRBV10-3 and TRBJ2-4; 7 nucleotides align to TRBD2. This TCR came from a woman aged 60 to 75 in good health, CMV-negative, and a related stem cell transplant donor. The CDR3 DNA sequence: TGTGCCATCAGTGAGGAGGCTTACGGCGGGAGAGCCAAAAACATTCAGTACTTC. Translation gives CAISEEAYGGRAKNIQYF.